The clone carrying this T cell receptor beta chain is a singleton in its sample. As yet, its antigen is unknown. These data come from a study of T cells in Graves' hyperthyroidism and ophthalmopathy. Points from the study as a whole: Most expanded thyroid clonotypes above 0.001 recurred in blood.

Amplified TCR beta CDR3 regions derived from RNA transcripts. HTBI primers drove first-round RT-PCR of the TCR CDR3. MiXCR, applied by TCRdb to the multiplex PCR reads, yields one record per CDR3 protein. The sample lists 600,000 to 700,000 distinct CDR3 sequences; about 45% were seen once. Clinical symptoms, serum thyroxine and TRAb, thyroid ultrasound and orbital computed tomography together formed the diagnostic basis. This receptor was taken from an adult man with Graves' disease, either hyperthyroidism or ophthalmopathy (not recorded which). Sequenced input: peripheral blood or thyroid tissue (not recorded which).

CDR3 loop: CASSDAPGTGYEKLFF. CDR3 coding DNA: TGTGCCAGCAGTGATGCCCCCGGGACAGGATATGAAAAACTGTTTTTT. This chain uses TRBV25-1 with TRBJ1-4; TRBD1 agrees at 8 bases. Looked up from germline, CDR1 is MGHDK and CDR2 is SYGVNS. The CDR3 totals 16 residues. The junction had 9 bases not matched to a gene; V was cut back by 3 bases and J by 6 bases.